This T cell receptor beta chain is drawn from a study of tumor-infiltrating lymphocytes in primary liver carcinoma. Study-wide context: With diameters of roughly 4 to 10 cm, tumors were stage T1-T3 N0M0. Samples returned roughly 3.5 to 7.13 million productive TCRbeta reads each. Read depth did not differ significantly between tissue types.

TCR beta cDNA came from roughly 450 ng total RNA, primed with a constant-region primer. Three nested multiplex PCR rounds of slightly modified ARM-PCR generated TCR beta libraries. Running roughly 10 cycles apiece, the first two PCR rounds relied on TRBV1-TRBV30 forward primers together with a C-beta reverse primer. TCRdb re-called the multiplex PCR reads with MiXCR, one entry per CDR3 protein. This table has roughly 100,000 distinct CDR3 sequences, around 84% appearing once. The CDR3 covers 16 residues. In the case of this clonotype: One end of the junction varies from germline; a read error may be responsible.

Extraction of RNA together with DNA used 20-30 mg of unsorted bulk tissue. Primary liver carcinoma in the patients was surgically resected. Each sampled tumor had five separate regions taken from it. Sequences were obtained from liver tumor tissue from sampling region 3. Subset indicated: tumor region T3, left-lateral pole. The clonotype originates from a man aged 40-49 years with primary liver carcinoma and hepatitis B virus infection. The gene calls are TRBV12-3 or TRBV12-4 and TRBJ2-3, with 9 bases lining up with TRBD2. CDR3 amino acids: CASSPGTSWRGDTQYF. In DNA, the CDR3 is TGTGCCAGCAGTCCCGGGACTAGCTGGAGAGGGGATACGCAATATTTT.